This T cell receptor (beta chain) was documented in a study of blood T cell repertoires in COVID-19. Trimming pared 6 bases from V and 2 bases from J, leaving 11 bases between. CDR1 and CDR2 (germline): LGHNA, YSLEER. This CDR3 region has 14 residues. Enrollees, roughly 18 to 89 years old, lived in about two dozen US areas. Resolution of symptoms, clearance, or two negative PCRs was present in recovered Cohort 3 donors. Profiling relied on immunoSEQ multiplex PCR, and the TCRdb table lists in-frame clones only, not all of them. The sample lists about 130,000 clones, about four fifths occurring once. Sequencing input: PBMCs or T cells enriched from blood (not recorded which). The TCR sequence derives from a man in his forties or fifties who had recovered from COVID-19. The chain recombines TRBV4-3 with TRBJ1-3, with a tentative D call TRBD1 (5 bases). The CDR3 DNA sequence: TGCGCCAGCAGGGGGACTGTAGCTGGAAACACCATATATTTT. Translated: CASRGTVAGNTIYF.